This T cell receptor (beta chain) was recorded in a study of cytomegalovirus exposure and HLA in healthy donors. The table lists this clone with a count of one. The target antigen is unknown. This specimen includes other DNA sequences encoding the same CDR3. V was pared by 4 bases and J by 4 bases, with 13 bases between. The V gene's germline CDR1 is LNHNV and CDR2 YYDKDF (reference sequence). The CDR3 has 14 residues. PCR employed 60 Vbeta and 13 Jbeta primers. Data came from immunoSEQ multiplex PCR; TCRdb stores just in-frame clones and leaves some out. The sample carries about 210,000 clones, about 80% recorded once. Study-wide results and caveats: Cytomegalovirus status was reportedly diagnosed by the classifier with high sensitivity and specificity. Later on, a genetic analysis was performed. It linked a missense variant in DCLRE1C with V- and J-gene trimming of TCR beta.

V gene TRBV15 combines with J gene TRBJ1-1; unclear D gene. Sample: PBMCs. The receptor's source is a woman in her forties or fifties in good health and CMV-seropositive. CDR3 nucleotides: TGTGCCACCAGCACGGTGGGTGAGGGCACTGAAGCTTTCTTT. It yields the protein CATSTVGEGTEAFF.